These T cell receptor beta chains were read from a single sample in a study of Ad26.COV2.S vaccination and SARS-CoV-2 variants. Data came from immunoSEQ multiplex PCR; TCRdb stores just in-frame clones and leaves some out. The sample yields about 350,000 clones, around 89% seen once. This material consisted of peripheral blood, taken in a trial of Ad26.COV2.S vaccine versus placebo. The receptors were sampled from a person between 18 and 60 years old who received the Ad26.COV2.S COVID-19 vaccine or a placebo. CDR3s include the opening cysteine and the closing phenylalanine or tryptophan. Each record gives: J gene, V gene, CDR3 protein.

j_gene: TRBJ1-6; v_gene: TRBV4-1; CDR3aa: CASSQEGSYNSPLHF
j_gene: TRBJ2-5; v_gene: TRBV29-1; CDR3aa: CSAGTVKETQYF
j_gene: TRBJ1-4; v_gene: TRBV29-1; CDR3aa: CSVGGGYNEKLFF
j_gene: TRBJ1-3; v_gene: TRBV7-2; CDR3aa: CASSSSSGNTIYF
j_gene: TRBJ2-2; v_gene: TRBV7-2; CDR3aa: CASSFPGLATPNTGELFF
j_gene: TRBJ2-2; v_gene: TRBV19; CDR3aa: CASTGGDRGLWTNTGELFF
j_gene: TRBJ2-2; v_gene: TRBV5-1; CDR3aa: CASSWTGGDSGELFF
j_gene: TRBJ2-3; v_gene: TRBV10-2; CDR3aa: CASSTRTEADTQYF
j_gene: TRBJ1-5; v_gene: TRBV15; CDR3aa: CATSREWAGGSNQPQHF
j_gene: TRBJ2-7; v_gene: TRBV28; CDR3aa: CASSRRYEQYF
j_gene: TRBJ1-1; v_gene: TRBV12-3/TRBV12-4; CDR3aa: CASSSRGNTEAFF
j_gene: TRBJ2-1; v_gene: TRBV18; CDR3aa: CASSPQDSSGNEQFF
j_gene: TRBJ1-3; v_gene: TRBV28; CDR3aa: CASSLSRALSGNTIYF
j_gene: TRBJ2-7; v_gene: TRBV4-2; CDR3aa: CASEGLGGEQYF